Each of the 14 T cell receptor beta chains below was sequenced from the same sample in a study of T cells in Graves' hyperthyroidism and ophthalmopathy. Amplified TCR beta CDR3 regions derived from RNA transcripts. TCR CDR3 regions were first amplified by RT-PCR with HTBI primers. TCRdb reprocessed the multiplex PCR reads via MiXCR and lists one record per CDR3 protein. The sample carries hundreds of thousands of distinct CDR3 sequences, less than 25% recorded once. Input material: blood. The receptors shown here come from a young man with Graves' ophthalmopathy.

This clonotype was observed a handful of times. V is TRBV19 and J is TRBJ2-1; 9 bases are a match to TRBD2. The J segment lost 6 bases and the V segment lost 3 bases, leaving 3 bases of the junction unmatched. This CDR3 is 14 amino acids long. Germline values: CDR1 LNHDA, CDR2 SQIVND (reference sequence). CDR3 bases: TGTGCCAGTAGTATCGGGACTAGCCTCAATGAGCAGTTCTTC. This gives the protein CASSIGTSLNEQFF.

The chain links TRBV7-8 to TRBJ2-3, with 8 bases aligning to TRBD1. The junction had 21 bases not matched to a gene; V was cut back by 5 bases and J by 2 bases. Germline V lookup: CDR1 SGHVS, CDR2 FQNEAQ. The length of the CDR3 is 20 residues. CDR3 amino acids: CASSPFRQGSPRIPTDTQYF. In DNA form, the CDR3 reads TGTGCCAGCAGCCCGTTTAGACAGGGGAGCCCAAGAATTCCCACAGATACGCAGTATTTT.

J is TRBJ2-7 and V is TRBV28; possible D gene TRBD2, 6 bases. The CDR3 covers 12 residues. V lost 10 bases, J lost 3 bases, and 13 bases lay in between. From germline, CDR1 is MDHEN and CDR2 SYDVKM. The CDR3 spells CATGVYVYEQYF. The CDR3 DNA sequence: TGTGCCACGGGGGTCTACGTCTACGAGCAGTACTTC. Filled out from reference TRBV28 and TRBJ2-7, the complete variable domain reads DVKVTQSSRYLVKRTGEKVFLECVQDMDHENMFWYRQDPGLGLRLIYFSYDVKMKEKGDIPEGYSVSREKKERFSLILESASTNQTSMYLCATGVYVYEQYFGPGTRLTVT.

This sequence joins TRBV5-1 and TRBJ1-1; D not certain. This CDR3 contains 15 residues. Trimming stripped 0 bases from V and 3 bases from J, with 12 bases between. CDR1 is SGHRS and CDR2 is YFSETQ in the germline V gene. CDR3 sequence: CASSLDTVGHTEAFF. The CDR3 DNA reads as TGCGCCAGCAGCTTGGATACAGTTGGGCACACTGAAGCTTTCTTT.

This clonotype has ten or more counts. J is TRBJ2-1 and V is TRBV7-2; D ambiguous. Germline V lookup: CDR1 SGHTA, CDR2 FQGNSA. This CDR3 has 15 residues. Trimming cost V 5 bases and J 3 bases, with 14 bases left between them. CDR3 sequence reads: CASSTVSEVYNEQFF. In DNA, the CDR3 is TGTGCCAGCAGCACGGTTAGTGAGGTCTACAATGAGCAGTTCTTC.

This clonotype was seen more than once but under ten times. This chain connects TRBV28 to TRBJ2-3; 13 bases agree with TRBD2. The germline gives CDR1 MDHEN, CDR2 SYDVKM. There are 18 residues in the CDR3. Trimming cost V 5 bases and J 0 bases; bases outside gene matches: 8. The CDR3 region has the DNA TGTGCCAGCAGTGCCCGACTAGCGGGAGGCCTGAGCACAGATACGCAGTATTTT. Protein: CASSARLAGGLSTDTQYF.

There are a few counts of this clonotype. V is TRBV20-1 and J is TRBJ2-2; a possible D gene is TRBD2 (6 bases). This CDR3 has 14 residues. The ends were cut back, 6 bases at V and 3 bases at J, with 14 bases in the middle. Germline V gene data show CDR1 as DFQATT and CDR2 as SNEGSKA (reference sequence). Written as DNA, the CDR3 is TGCAGTGCCATACCGGGACTTGACACCGGGGAGCTGTTTTTT. It is translated as CSAIPGLDTGELFF.

This rearrangement joins TRBV7-2 to TRBJ2-7, with TRBD1 as a possible D gene (5 bases). V lost 5 bases to trimming and J lost 2 bases, with 16 bases between them. This CDR3 contains 15 residues. Germline V lookup: CDR1 SGHTA, CDR2 FQGNSA. The CDR3 nucleotides read TGTGCCAGCAGCCAAATAACAGGCCTCCCCTACGAGCAGTACTTC. It translates to CASSQITGLPYEQYF.

This clonotype was seen ten or more times. The chain carries TRBV7-2 and TRBJ2-7; possibly TRBD1 or TRBD2 for D (5 bases each). This CDR3 is built from 18 residues. V was pared by 6 bases and J by 1 base, with 25 bases between. In germline, CDR1 is SGHTA, CDR2 FQGNSA. CDR3 nucleotides: TGTGCCAGCAGTCCTGTTGGGTGGACCGGGACCATTTCCTACGAGCAGTACTTC. It specifies CASSPVGWTGTISYEQYF.

The V and J genes are TRBV19 and TRBJ2-7; TRBD1 agrees at 10 bases. V trimming: 5 bases; J trimming: 3 bases; junction bases outside the gene matches: 7. CDR3 size: 15 residues. From germline, CDR1 is LNHDA and CDR2 SQIVND (reference sequence). The CDR3 coding sequence is TGTGCCAGTAGTCCAAACCGGGACAGGGGCTACGAGCAGTACTTC. It translates to CASSPNRDRGYEQYF.

This clonotype was picked up many times. The chain has TRBV28 and TRBJ1-5; TRBD1 might be the D (6 bases). Germline lookup yields CDR1 MDHEN and CDR2 SYDVKM. V shed 6 bases and J shed 0 bases, with 18 bases lying between them. This CDR3 has 17 amino acids. CDR3 coding DNA: TGTGCCAGCAGCGGGGGGCGCGTGGATAATAGCAATCAGCCCCAGCATTTT. This translates into CASSGGRVDNSNQPQHF.

This clonotype came up many times. The chain joins TRBV2 to TRBJ1-1; perhaps TRBD1 as D (5 bases). Trimming took 1 base from V and 6 from J, leaving 12 bases between them. This CDR3 region has 14 residues. Germline lookup yields CDR1 SNHLY and CDR2 FYNNEI. The CDR3: CASSEVGPVSEAFF. Here the CDR3 DNA reads TGTGCCAGCAGTGAAGTGGGGCCAGTTTCTGAAGCTTTCTTT.

Only a few counts were recorded for this clonotype. The rearrangement joins TRBV29-1 to TRBJ1-1, with 8 nucleotides matching TRBD1. This CDR3 contains 16 residues. The ends lost 3 bases at V and 1 base at J; junction bases unmatched: 10. Germline lookup yields CDR1 SQVTM and CDR2 ANQGSEA. The CDR3 nucleotides read TGCAGCGTTGAGGGCAGGGGGCGCGCATCGAACACTGAAGCTTTCTTT. Amino acids: CSVEGRGRASNTEAFF.

CDR3 coding DNA: TGCGCCAGCAGCCAAGGCAGGACAGGCGGACAAGAGACCCAGTACTTC. Its protein product is CASSQGRTGGQETQYF. The J gene is TRBJ2-5, the V gene TRBV4-1; 7 bases agree with TRBD1. V gave up 1 base and J gave up 2 bases; unmatched junction bases: 7. The CDR3 loop spans 16 amino acids. CDR1 and CDR2 (germline): MGHRA, YSYEKL.